A single sample gave rise to the 2 T cell receptor beta chains below, sequenced in a study of CD8+ T cells in alopecia areata. Sequencing used cDNA as its template, made by extracting RNA and reverse transcribing it. Clones were read by immunoSEQ multiplex PCR, and TCRdb kept only the in-frame ones, dropping some. This table has 150,000 to 200,000 clones, approximately 70% appearing once. The sequencing here drew on CD8+ T cells sorted from blood, taken at week 0. These TCRs come from a human donor with alopecia areata.

J is TRBJ2-5 and V is TRBV5-6; 11 bases align to TRBD2. The CDR3 loop spans 15 amino acids. Trimming removed 5 bases from V and 2 bases from J; junction bases left unmatched: 5. Germline CDR1 and CDR2: SGHDT and YYEEEE. Here the CDR3 reads CASSILAGGQETQYF. For the CDR3, the DNA is TGTGCCAGCAGTATCCTAGCGGGGGGACAAGAGACCCAGTACTTC.

As for this clone: At one of its ends the junction is not consistent with the germline gene, which may arise from a read error. V usage is TRBV11-2 and J usage is TRBJ2-1; D is uncertain. Germline V gene sequence: CDR1 SGHAT, CDR2 FQNNGV. The CDR3 is 12 amino acids. In nucleotides, the CDR3 is TGTGCCAGCAGCTTAGATATCGCCGGATGGGTCTTC. Translation: CASSLDIAGWVF.